This paragraph reports one T cell receptor beta chain. Its specificity is unknown. The data are from a study of post-analysis software for immune sequencing data. Study overall: Disease courses included relapsing-remitting, secondary progressive and progressive-relapsing multiple sclerosis. Study outcomes and limitations: Five TRBV segments, TRBV5-6, TRBV5-1 and TRBV20-1 among them, were found more frequent in patients than controls.

Sequencing libraries made from TCR beta cDNA carried unique molecular identifiers. MiXCR, run by TCRdb on the PCR reads, gives a single entry per CDR3 protein. Of about 540,000 distinct CDR3 sequences in the sample, roughly 34% were seen once. Germline V gene sequence: CDR1 DFQATT, CDR2 SNEGSKA (reference sequence). The junction had 11 bases not matched to a gene; V was cut back by 0 bases and J by 5 bases. The CDR3 has 16 residues. The receptor was derived from a girl under 18 with multiple sclerosis. The chain couples TRBV20-1 to TRBJ1-2; 8 bases are shared with TRBD1. Sequenced input: blood. CDR3 DNA sequence: TGCAGTGCTAGAGACAGGGGGCAAAAGAATTGGTATGGCTACACCTTC. Translation: CSARDRGQKNWYGYTF.